Below, 3 T cell receptor beta chains from the same sample are listed, as sequenced in a study of cytomegalovirus exposure and HLA in healthy donors. This PCR relied on a set of 60 Vbeta primers and 13 Jbeta primers. The protocol was immunoSEQ multiplex PCR, while the TCRdb copy is restricted to in-frame clones and leaves out a portion. The table shows approximately 39,000 clones, with 55% to 75% occurring only once. The specimen sequenced was PBMCs. These receptors all come from a man younger than 40 in good health and CMV-seronegative.

This chain connects TRBV29-1 to TRBJ2-3, with D perhaps TRBD2 (6 bases). Germline V lookup: CDR1 SQVTM, CDR2 ANQGSEA. Trimming stripped 7 bases from V and 4 bases from J, with 21 bases between. CDR3 length: 15 amino acids. The CDR3 reads CSDGGTAGNADTQYF. As DNA, the CDR3 is TGCAGCGATGGGGGGACCGCGGGGAACGCAGATACGCAGTATTTT.

The CDR3 region has the DNA TGCAGCGTTCAGACACCTAACTATGGCTACACCTTC. This gives the protein CSVQTPNYGYTF. The chain recombines TRBV29-1 with TRBJ1-2; D unresolved. Trimming removed 5 bases from V and 0 bases from J, with 7 bases in between. From germline, CDR1 is SQVTM and CDR2 ANQGSEA. There are 12 residues in the CDR3.

The chain carries TRBV29-1 and TRBJ2-1; 13 positions agree with TRBD2. V lost 7 bases and J lost 5; bases outside the gene matches: 5. The CDR3 consists of 14 residues. Germline V gives CDR1 SQVTM, CDR2 ANQGSEA. CDR3: CSARTSGRHNEQFF. In nucleotides, the CDR3 is TGCAGCGCACGGACTAGCGGGAGACACAATGAGCAGTTCTTC.